This record covers a single T cell receptor (beta chain). Its antigen remains unidentified. Generated by immunoSEQ multiplex PCR, the TCRdb table keeps only in-frame clones and is missing some. The top ten clones hold 2.5% to 3.5% of a sample with around 39,000 clones, around 90% of them seen once. This record comes from a study of T cells in localized non-small cell lung cancer. Study-level points and caveats: Owing to sequencing of a solitary tumor region, heterogeneity cannot be discounted. Turning up in adjacent lung were a median roughly 50 of the top 100 tumor clones. Uninvolved neighboring lung showed the greatest T cell clonality, exceeding tumor.

The clonotype was recovered from a woman aged 40-70 years with stage I lung adenocarcinoma. The material was peripheral blood, obtained before any cancer treatment.

The DNA of the CDR3 is TGTGCCAGCAAACGACTAGCTCGGTCGAACACCGGGGAGCTGTTTTTT. Translated: CASKRLARSNTGELFF. The chain combines TRBV2 with TRBJ2-2, with TRBD2 identical over 7 bases. Per the germline V gene, CDR1 is SNHLY and CDR2 is FYNNEI. This CDR3 is built from 16 residues. With 7 bases clipped from V and 0 bases from J, the junction kept 8 bases outside the gene matches.